Included here is one T cell receptor beta chain sequence, with context. Germline CDR1 is LGHDT and CDR2 is YNNKEL (reference sequence). Trimming removed 1 base from V and 7 bases from J, with 11 bases in between. The CDR3 has 13 amino acids. Clones were sequenced by immunoSEQ multiplex PCR, and TCRdb holds only the in-frame ones, with some missing. This sample has about 120,000 clones, with roughly nine tenths found just once. The entry originates in a study of control samples from healthy donors and cancer patients. The receptor comes from a woman between 45 and 60 years old with colorectal cancer. The material sequenced was PBMCs. The chain recombines TRBV3-1 (or the pseudogene TRBV3-2) with TRBJ2-7; D gene uncertain. CDR3 in amino acids: CASSQVPDLEQYF. The CDR3, as DNA: TGTGCCAGCAGCCAAGTCCCAGACTTGGAGCAGTACTTC.